This T cell receptor beta chain came from a study of T-cell memory formation after mild COVID-19. V shed 5 bases, J shed 7 bases, and the junction held 10 bases outside the gene matches. The CDR3 has 15 amino acids. Germline CDR1 reads SGHVS; CDR2 reads FNYEAQ. One entry per CDR3 protein, called by TCRdb with MiXCR from the 5' RACE reads. Of 380,000 or so distinct CDR3 sequences listed, approximately 14% are singletons. This clonotype was sampled from a man aged 18 to 30 who had mild COVID-19 (a few samples of this study predate the infection). Cell type and time point are not known. The source material was PBMCs or a T cell subset sorted from them (not recorded which). This chain joins TRBV7-6 and TRBJ2-1; 8 bases are shared with TRBD2. Here the CDR3 reads CASSPRVAGPNEQFF. Written as DNA, the CDR3 is TGTGCCAGCAGCCCCCGAGTAGCGGGGCCAAATGAGCAGTTCTTC. Full variable domain (missing parts from reference TRBV7-6 and TRBJ2-1): GAGVSQSPRYKVTKRGQDVALRCDPISGHVSLYWYRQALGQGPEFLTYFNYEAQQDKSGLPNDRFSAERPEGSISTLTIQRTEQRDSAMYRCASSPRVAGPNEQFFGPGTRLTVL.